This T cell receptor beta chain was observed in a study of CD8 T cells in Susac syndrome. Germline values: CDR1 SNHLY, CDR2 FYNNEI. V lost 6 bases and J lost 2; bases outside the gene matches: 3. There are 14 residues in the CDR3. When the RNA was reverse transcribed, random hexamers were used with an input of about 0.5 to 1 ug. TCRdb independently ran MiXCR on the immunoSEQ multiplex PCR reads; one entry per CDR3 protein. Of around 160,000 distinct CDR3 sequences in the sample, roughly 94% were seen once. The sample was CD4+ T cells from PBMCs. This TCR came from a human donor with multiple sclerosis. The genes are TRBV2 and TRBJ2-2; 7 positions match TRBD2. As DNA, the CDR3 is TGTGCCAGCAGACTAGCGCCTAACACCGGGGAGCTGTTTTTT. Translated: CASRLAPNTGELFF.